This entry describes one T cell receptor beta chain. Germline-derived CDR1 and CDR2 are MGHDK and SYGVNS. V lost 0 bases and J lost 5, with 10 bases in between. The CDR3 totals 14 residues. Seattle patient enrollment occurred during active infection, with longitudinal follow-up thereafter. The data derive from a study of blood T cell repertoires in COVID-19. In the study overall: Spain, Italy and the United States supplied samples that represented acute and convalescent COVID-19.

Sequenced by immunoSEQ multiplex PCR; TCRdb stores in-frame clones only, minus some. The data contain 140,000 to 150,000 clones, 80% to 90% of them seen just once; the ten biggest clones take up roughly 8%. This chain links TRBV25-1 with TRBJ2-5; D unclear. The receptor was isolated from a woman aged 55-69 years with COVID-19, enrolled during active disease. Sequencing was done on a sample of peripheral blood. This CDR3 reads CASSEYGSTETQYF. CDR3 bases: TGTGCCAGCAGTGAATATGGTAGCACGGAGACCCAGTACTTC.